This T cell receptor (beta chain) was profiled in a study of blood T cells in healthy people across ages. General study findings and limits: Per-million-T-cell TCR beta diversity fell roughly linearly with age. Estimated diversity, derived from one million T cells, was regarded as an underestimate.

The second PCR ran roughly 7 to 12 cycles with a sample-barcoded 5' primer and J-beta primers. A template-switch adaptor containing 12 random nucleotides labeled each cDNA molecule. TCRdb passed the 5' RACE reads through MiXCR, listing each CDR3 protein once. Counted here are about 640,000 distinct CDR3 sequences, over 40% occurring once; the ten biggest clones make up about 30%. As for this clonotype: Its antigen remains unidentified.

The TCR sequence derives from an elderly man in good health. The sequenced sample consisted of blood.

CDR3 nucleotide sequence: TGTGCCAGCAGCCGACCGCCCCCCTGCGAGCAGTACTTC. Translated, it gives CASSRPPPCEQYF. V is TRBV28 and J is TRBJ2-5; no reliable D call. Near its end, the DNA agrees better with TRBJ2-7, so the J call may be wrong. The CDR3 is 13 residues long. From germline, CDR1 is MDHEN and CDR2 SYDVKM.